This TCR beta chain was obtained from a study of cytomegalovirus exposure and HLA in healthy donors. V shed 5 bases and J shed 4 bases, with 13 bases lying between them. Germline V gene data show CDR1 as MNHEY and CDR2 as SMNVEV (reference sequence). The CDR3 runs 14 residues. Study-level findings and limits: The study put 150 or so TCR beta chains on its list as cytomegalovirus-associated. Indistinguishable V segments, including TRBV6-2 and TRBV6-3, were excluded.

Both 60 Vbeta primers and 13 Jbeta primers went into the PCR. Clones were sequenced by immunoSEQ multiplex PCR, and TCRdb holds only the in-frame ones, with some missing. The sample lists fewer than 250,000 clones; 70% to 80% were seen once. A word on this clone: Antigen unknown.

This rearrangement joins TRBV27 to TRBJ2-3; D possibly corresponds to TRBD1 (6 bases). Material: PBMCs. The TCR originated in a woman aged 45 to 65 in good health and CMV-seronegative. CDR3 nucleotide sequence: TGTGCCAGCAGTACAGGGTATCGTTCAGATACGCAGTATTTT. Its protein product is CASSTGYRSDTQYF.